The 20 T cell receptor beta chains in this list originate from one sample, sequenced in a study of tumor and adjacent non-tumor tissue in lung cancer. A modified ARM-PCR protocol with three rounds of nested PCR amplified TCRbeta. A single record per CDR3 protein comes from TCRdb applying MiXCR to the multiplex PCR reads. In the table there are about 67,000 distinct CDR3 sequences, around three quarters of which are singletons. The template was RNA from unsorted bulk tissue. The normal lung tissue was taken more than 3 cm from the tumor edge. The sequencing sample was made of distant non-tumor lung tissue. The origin of the receptors is a man in his sixties with non-small cell lung cancer.

Points on this clonotype: One end of the junction does not line up with germline, which may come from a read error. The chain couples TRBV28 to TRBJ2-7; TRBD1 aligns across 7 bases. Germline V lookup: CDR1 MDHEN, CDR2 SYDVKM. The CDR3 has 14 amino acids. CDR3 nucleotide sequence: TGTGCCAGCAGCTCCGAAAGGGACAGCTACGAGCAGAACTTT. Its translation: CASSSERDSYEQNF.

As for this clonotype: It may be a read error: a sequence one base away is much more abundant. This sequence joins TRBV20-1 and TRBJ2-1; TRBD2 agrees at 13 bases. The CDR3 is 15 residues long. CDR1 is DFQATT, CDR2 SNEGSKA, per germline (reference sequence). CDR3 in amino acids: CSALGTSGIDNEQIF. CDR3 coding DNA: TGCAGTGCCCTAGGGACTAGCGGGATAGACAATGAGCAGATCTTC.

The chain has TRBV4-1 and TRBJ2-1, with 10 nucleotides matching TRBD2. V shed 0 bases, J shed 16 bases, and the junction held 21 bases outside the gene matches. Germline V gives CDR1 MGHRA, CDR2 YSYEKL. The CDR3 covers 18 residues. CDR3 sequence: CASSQEGLGLAAFNEYFF. In nucleotides, the CDR3 is TGCGCCAGCAGCCAAGAGGGGCTAGGACTAGCGGCCTTCAATGAGTACTTCTTC.

The chain recombines TRBV28 with TRBJ2-7; D remains unclear. The CDR3 covers 13 residues. The germline V gene encodes CDR1 MDHEN and CDR2 SYDVKM. The V gene lost 8 bases and the J gene lost 1 base, with 12 bases spanning the gap. CDR3 in amino acids: CASQQRTSYEQYF. CDR3 nucleotides: TGTGCCAGCCAACAGAGAACATCCTACGAGCAGTACTTC.

The J gene is TRBJ2-3, the V gene TRBV29-1; D ambiguous. The CDR3 contains 14 residues. The germline V gene has CDR1 SQVTM and CDR2 ANQGSEA. V lost 0 bases and J 2 bases, leaving 9 bases between the germline ends. CDR3 sequence reads: CSVEDSTDTDTQYF. The CDR3 DNA sequence: TGCAGCGTTGAAGATAGTACTGACACAGATACGCAGTATTTT.

Of note for this clonotype: The final CDR3 position lacks the conserved phenylalanine or tryptophan, pointing to a likely read error. The DNA is left out, because the CDR3 cannot be placed on it with certainty; the CDR3 is given as TCRdb lists it. J is TRBJ2-1 and V is TRBV4-2. From its first to its last residue, the CDR3 has 11 amino acids. Germline V gene sequence: CDR1 LGHNA, CDR2 YNFKEQ. The CDR3: CASSQGGEQHL.

V is TRBV4-2 and J is TRBJ2-7, with a weak D call TRBD1 (6 bases). This CDR3 has 14 residues. In germline, CDR1 is LGHNA, CDR2 YNFKEQ. The V gene lost 4 bases and the J gene lost 12 bases, with 22 bases spanning the gap. CDR3 in DNA: TGTGCCAGCAGCCCGAAAGGGGGTAGGGACGAACGGTACTTC. It yields the protein CASSPKGGRDERYF.

Comment on this clonotype: The conserved closing phenylalanine or tryptophan is absent in this CDR3, likely reflecting a read error. CDR3 in amino acids: CASSLPRAGETGELFL. CDR3 DNA sequence: TGTGCCAGCAGTTTGCCCAGGGCAGGGGAGACCGGGGAGCTGTTTCTT. This rearrangement joins TRBV28 to TRBJ2-2, with D perhaps TRBD1 (6 bases). Germline lookup yields CDR1 MDHEN and CDR2 SYDVKM. The CDR3 consists of 16 residues. V lost 3 bases and J 5 bases, leaving 16 bases between the germline ends.

V gene TRBV6-1 combines with J gene TRBJ2-7; D not certain. The V gene's germline CDR1 is MNHNS and CDR2 SASEGT. Trimming took off 1 base at V and 13 bases at J, with 11 bases between the two ends. CDR3 length: 11 amino acids. The CDR3 DNA is TGTGCCAGCAGTGAAGAACGGGTAGACTACTTC. Protein product: CASSEERVDYF.

Turning to this clonotype: The junction and the germline gene differ at one end; a read error may be behind it. For the CDR3, the DNA is TGCAGCGCTACAGGAGGGTTCACAGATGCGCAGTATTTT. This sequence encodes CSATGGFTDAQYF. The genes are TRBV29-1 and TRBJ2-3; TRBD2 might be the D (6 bases). The CDR3 has 13 amino acids. The V gene's germline CDR1 is SQVTM and CDR2 ANQGSEA.

A remark on this clonotype: A read error may produce the germline difference seen at one junction end. The chain joins TRBV14 to TRBJ2-5, with unresolved D. The CDR3 contains 13 residues. From germline, CDR1 is SGHDN and CDR2 FVKESK. The CDR3 protein is CAISLADQETQYF. DNA for the CDR3: TGTGCCATCAGCCTGGCAGACCAAGAGACCCAGTACTTC.

With respect to this clonotype: Possible read error: a much larger clone is one base away. This chain connects TRBV5-1 to TRBJ2-3, with no clear D. This CDR3 is built from 14 residues. CDR1 is SGHRS, CDR2 YFSETQ, per germline. The CDR3 sequence is CASSYSKQADSQYF. The CDR3 DNA reads as TGCGCCAGCAGCTATTCAAAGCAAGCAGATTCGCAGTATTTT.

This clonotype was observed at least ten times. The J gene is TRBJ1-1, the V gene TRBV5-1; D unclear. Looked up from germline, CDR1 is SGHRS and CDR2 is YFSETQ. The CDR3 totals 14 residues. V lost 0 bases to trimming and J lost 5 bases, with 11 bases between them. CDR3 sequence (DNA): TGCGCCAGCAGCTTGGCGGAGGGCTGGACTGAAGCTTTCTTT. Amino acid sequence: CASSLAEGWTEAFF.

Regarding this clonotype: This CDR3 is missing its conserved last phenylalanine or tryptophan, likely due to a read error. The chain has TRBV5-4 and TRBJ2-3; the match to TRBD2 covers 9 bases. The CDR3 contains 15 residues. CDR1 is SGHNT, CDR2 YYREEE, per germline (reference sequence). CDR3 sequence: CTSSLGGTSLDTQYL. In DNA form, the CDR3 reads TGTACCAGCAGCTTGGGGGGGACTAGCCTCGATACGCAGTATTTG.

With respect to this clonotype: Just one base apart from a much larger clone, this may be a read error. DNA of the CDR3: TGTGCCAGCAGTTTACGACGCGGGGGCTCAGGCGGGTACGAGCAGTACTTC. This translates into CASSLRRGGSGGYEQYF. This sequence joins TRBV27 and TRBJ2-7, with a possible D match to TRBD2 (7 bases). The CDR3 is 17 residues long. V dropped 2 bases and J dropped 4 bases, with 21 bases sitting between them. Germline V lookup: CDR1 MNHEY, CDR2 SMNVEV (reference sequence).

Remarks on this clonotype: No conserved phenylalanine or tryptophan ends this CDR3, so it is likely a read error. The gene calls are TRBV29-1 and TRBJ2-1, with unresolved D. The CDR3 is made up of 12 amino acids. CDR1 SQVTM and CDR2 ANQGSEA come from the germline V gene. CDR3 DNA: TGCGGCGTTGACGGAAGGATCAATGAGCAGTTCGTC. Translating gives CGVDGRINEQFV.

A remark on this clonotype: Because it lacks the conserved phenylalanine or tryptophan at the end, this CDR3 is likely a read error. The limits of the CDR3 on the DNA are not certain, so only TCRdb's listed CDR3 is given. The V and J genes are TRBV29-1 and TRBJ2-5; no DNA check was done on the table's D call, TRBD1. The CDR3 is made up of 13 amino acids, end residues included. The germline V gene encodes CDR1 SQVTM and CDR2 ANQGSEA. CDR3 amino acids: CSVEEPGVETQHI.

The chain combines TRBV29-1 with TRBJ1-1; no reliable D call. The CDR3 runs 12 residues. The V gene lost 1 base and the J gene lost 5 bases, with 8 bases spanning the gap. The germline gives CDR1 SQVTM, CDR2 ANQGSEA. The CDR3 loop reads CSVEVWNTEAFF. The CDR3 nucleotides read TGCAGCGTTGAAGTATGGAATACTGAAGCTTTCTTT.

Regarding this clonotype: A much larger clonotype is one base distant, so this may be a read error. The V call is TRBV30, the J call TRBJ2-2; D possibly matches TRBD1 or TRBD2 (6 bases each). The CDR3 runs 17 residues. Looked up from germline, CDR1 is GTSNPN and CDR2 is SVGIG (reference sequence). Here the CDR3 reads CAWRGWAPRGNTGGLFF. The CDR3 DNA reads TGTGCCTGGAGGGGATGGGCGCCCAGGGGCAACACCGGGGGGCTGTTTTTT.

This clonotype was detected ten times or more. The chain recombines TRBV12-3 or TRBV12-4 with TRBJ2-2; 7 bases map to TRBD2. The CDR3 is 15 amino acids. V was clipped by 0 bases and J by 5 bases; unmatched bases: 3. CDR3 in DNA: TGTGCCAGCAGTTTAGCGGGAGGGTCTACCGGGGAGCTGTTTTTT. Protein: CASSLAGGSTGELFF.